Listed below are T cell receptor beta chains from one sample, sequenced in a study of blood T cell repertoires in COVID-19. Produced via immunoSEQ multiplex PCR; TCRdb's table is partial and in-frame only. The profile shows 78,000 or so clones, 65% to 90% of them singletons. Sequencing input: peripheral blood. Receptor source: a woman aged 55-70 years with acute or convalescent COVID-19. Each CDR3 is given with its conserved first and last residue. D genes are given only for firm matches. Size tells how often a clone was seen (once, few, many) or the class of an expanded clone, and some rows leave it out.

d_gene	v_gene	j_gene	len	abundance	CDR3aa	CDR3nt
TRBD1	TRBV5-1	TRBJ1-1	14	-	CASSPGQGNTEAFF	TGCGCCAGCAGCCCGGGACAGGGGAACACTGAAGCTTTCTTT
TRBD1	TRBV7-9	TRBJ2-7	13	-	CASRGGRGYEQYF	TGTGCCAGCAGAGGGGGCAGGGGCTACGAGCAGTACTTC
TRBD2	TRBV6-5	TRBJ2-7	15	once	CASSSNPGGYHEQYF	TGTGCCAGCAGTTCTAACCCGGGGGGGTACCACGAGCAGTACTTC
TRBD1	TRBV5-1	TRBJ1-2	15	few	CASSPDGQGSYGYTF	TGCGCCAGCAGCCCGGATGGACAGGGGAGCTATGGCTACACCTTC
-	TRBV10-3	TRBJ1-1	15	-	CAIGRSQGPGTEAFF	TGTGCCATCGGGAGGTCTCAGGGCCCGGGAACTGAAGCTTTCTTT
TRBD1	TRBV10-3	TRBJ1-5	17	-	CATQARGASLSNQPQHF	TGTGCCACCCAAGCCAGGGGGGCCTCCCTTAGCAATCAGCCCCAGCATTTT
-	TRBV6-5	TRBJ1-1	14	-	CASVRGSTNTEAFF	TGTGCCAGTGTGCGGGGCAGCACGAACACTGAAGCTTTCTTT
-	TRBV4-1	TRBJ1-2	13	once	CASRPQDNYGYTF	TGCGCCAGCAGACCACAGGATAACTATGGCTACACCTTC
-	TRBV6-1	TRBJ1-3	17	-	CASSEFRGMSSGNTIYF	TGTGCCAGCAGTGAATTTCGGGGGATGAGCTCTGGAAACACCATATATTTT
TRBD2	TRBV30	TRBJ2-7	18	once	CAWSVRRLAGGISYEQYF	TGTGCCTGGAGTGTACGGAGACTAGCGGGGGGTATTTCCTACGAGCAGTACTTC
-	TRBV19	TRBJ2-5	15	-	CASSIGGSGLGTQYF	TGTGCCAGTAGTATTGGCGGTTCCGGGTTAGGGACCCAGTACTTC
-	TRBV21-1	TRBJ2-2	16	-	CASSKTFGTNTGELFF	TGTGCCAGCAGCAAAACATTTGGTACGAACACCGGGGAGCTGTTTTTT
TRBD2	TRBV15	TRBJ2-2	15	-	CATSPGSGDTGELFF	TGTGCCACTAGCCCCGGAAGCGGGGACACCGGGGAGCTGTTTTTT
TRBD1	TRBV19	TRBJ1-2	15	-	CASSRRQGLDYGYTF	TGTGCCAGTAGTAGAAGACAGGGACTCGACTATGGCTACACCTTC
-	TRBV7-2	TRBJ2-3	13	-	CASRWDLTDTQYF	TGTGCCAGCAGATGGGACTTAACAGATACGCAGTATTTT
-	TRBV24-1	TRBJ1-3	15	-	CATSDPLLSGNTIYF	TGTGCCACCAGTGACCCTCTCCTCTCTGGAAACACCATATATTTT
-	TRBV7-6	TRBJ2-7	12	-	CASSLAGDEQYF	TGTGCCAGCAGCTTAGCAGGGGATGAGCAGTACTTC
-	TRBV6-5	TRBJ1-1	14	-	CATKVGGPGTEAFF	TGTGCCACTAAAGTGGGAGGGCCGGGCACTGAAGCTTTCTTT
-	TRBV7-2	TRBJ1-6	13	-	CASSLNGGSPLHF	TGTGCCAGCAGCTTAAACGGGGGTTCACCCCTCCACTTT
TRBD2	TRBV27	TRBJ2-1	16	-	CASSPTLAGLYNEQFF	TGTGCCAGCAGTCCTACTCTAGCGGGGCTCTACAATGAGCAGTTCTTC
TRBD1	TRBV18	TRBJ2-1	14	-	CASSPSDRGAEQFF	TGTGCCAGCTCACCTTCGGACAGGGGGGCCGAGCAGTTCTTC
TRBD1	TRBV5-4	TRBJ1-1	14	-	CASSRQGEGTEAFF	TGTGCCAGCAGTCGACAGGGTGAGGGGACTGAAGCTTTCTTT
TRBD1	TRBV15	TRBJ2-2	15	few	CATSRRQGAGGELFF	TGTGCCACCAGCAGAAGACAGGGGGCCGGCGGGGAGCTGTTTTTT
-	TRBV2	TRBJ1-6	14	-	CASSEGRVNSPLHF	TGTGCCAGCAGTGAGGGCAGGGTGAATTCACCCCTCCACTTT
-	TRBV11-2	TRBJ1-2	15	-	CASSLESAGFYGYTF	TGTGCCAGCAGCTTAGAATCAGCAGGGTTCTATGGCTACACCTTC
TRBD1	TRBV15	TRBJ1-5	16	-	CATSRSRTGPNQPQHF	TGTGCCACCAGCAGATCCAGGACAGGGCCGAATCAGCCCCAGCATTTT
-	TRBV7-9	TRBJ2-1	15	-	CASSLGSPGDNEQFF	TGTGCCAGCAGCTTGGGCAGCCCGGGGGACAATGAGCAGTTCTTC
TRBD1	TRBV4-2	TRBJ1-3	18	-	CASSPGPGQGVLGNTIYF	TGTGCCAGCAGCCCGGGACCGGGACAGGGGGTGTTAGGAAACACCATATATTTT
TRBD1	TRBV10-2	TRBJ1-2	14	once	CASSPDREDYGYTF	TGCGCCAGCAGTCCCGACAGGGAGGACTATGGCTACACCTTC
TRBD1	TRBV18	TRBJ1-2	15	-	CASSPGTGFNYGYTF	TGTGCCAGCTCACCGGGGACAGGCTTCAACTATGGCTACACCTTC
TRBD1	TRBV27	TRBJ1-2	14	-	CASSLSRTGGGYTF	TGTGCCAGCAGTTTATCGCGGACAGGAGGAGGATACACCTTC
TRBD1	TRBV10-1	TRBJ2-4	13	-	CASSLRAGGIQYF	TGCGCCAGCAGTTTAAGAGCAGGGGGCATTCAGTACTTC
-	TRBV11-1	TRBJ2-7	15	-	CASSLAAGSSYEQYF	TGTGCCAGCAGCTTAGCTGCGGGGAGCTCCTACGAGCAGTACTTC
TRBD1	TRBV10-3	TRBJ2-2	15	-	CAISEGTGYTGELFF	TGTGCCATCAGTGAGGGGACAGGATACACCGGGGAGCTGTTTTTT
-	TRBV11-2	TRBJ2-2	13	-	CASSLRGRGELFF	TGTGCCAGCAGCTTAAGGGGTCGCGGGGAGCTGTTTTTT
TRBD1	TRBV6-5	TRBJ1-6	16	-	CASSYLGQGRNSPLHF	TGTGCCAGCAGTTACCTGGGACAGGGAAGGAATTCACCCCTCCACTTT
TRBD1	TRBV7-9	TRBJ2-1	14	many	CASSSDRGGNEQFF	TGTGCCAGCAGCTCGGACAGGGGAGGCAATGAGCAGTTCTTC
-	TRBV6-6	TRBJ1-3	15	-	CASSQLQGTGNTIYF	TGTGCCAGCAGTCAGCTACAGGGAACTGGAAACACCATATATTTT
TRBD1	TRBV7-3	TRBJ2-7	15	-	CASSLSGDRGGEQYF	TGTGCCAGCAGCTTAAGTGGGGACAGGGGAGGAGAGCAGTACTTC
TRBD1	TRBV27	TRBJ1-5	16	-	CASTVRDRGPFQPQHF	TGTGCCAGCACCGTCCGGGACAGGGGGCCGTTTCAGCCCCAGCATTTT
TRBD1	TRBV4-1	TRBJ2-7	15	once	CASKVRGQGEYEQYF	TGCGCCAGCAAGGTCAGAGGACAGGGGGAATACGAGCAGTACTTC
-	TRBV29-1	TRBJ1-5	14	-	CSVEVIKGEGAQHF	TGCAGCGTTGAAGTTATAAAGGGAGAGGGAGCCCAGCATTTT
-	TRBV19	TRBJ1-4	14	once	CASSMGHSNEKLFF	TGTGCCAGTAGTATGGGACATTCTAATGAAAAACTGTTTTTT
TRBD1	TRBV14	TRBJ1-1	17	-	CASSPIGTVLMNTEAFF	TGTGCCAGCAGCCCTATAGGGACAGTTCTGATGAACACTGAAGCTTTCTTT
-	TRBV30	TRBJ1-1	13	few	CAWSGQGNTEAFF	TGTGCCTGGAGTGGGCAGGGGAACACTGAAGCTTTCTTT
TRBD1	TRBV9	TRBJ2-7	15	-	CASSVGTGASYEQYF	TGTGCCAGCAGCGTGGGGACAGGGGCCTCCTACGAGCAGTACTTC
-	TRBV11-1	TRBJ1-1	15	-	CASSLRGLVGTEAFF	TGTGCCAGCAGCTTACGTGGACTCGTCGGCACTGAAGCTTTCTTT
TRBD1	TRBV7-8	TRBJ1-5	18	-	CASSHPMGGQDINQPQHF	TGTGCCAGCAGTCACCCGATGGGGGGACAGGATATCAATCAGCCCCAGCATTTT
-	TRBV10-2	TRBJ1-1	14	-	CASSPTGWDTEAFF	TGCGCCAGCAGTCCCACAGGGTGGGACACTGAAGCTTTCTTT
-	TRBV13	TRBJ2-4	16	-	CASSLSRVGLRNIQYF	TGTGCCAGCAGCTTAAGCAGGGTTGGGTTGCGGAACATTCAGTACTTC
TRBD1	TRBV5-1	TRBJ1-1	13	once	CASSTDRVTEAFF	TGCGCCAGCAGCACGGACAGGGTCACTGAAGCTTTCTTT